This TCR beta chain was sequenced for a study of cytomegalovirus exposure and HLA in healthy donors. The CDR3 loop spans 13 amino acids. V dropped 3 bases and J dropped 2 bases, with 7 bases sitting between them. The germline CDR1 and CDR2 sequences are SQVTM and ANQGSEA. This clone has only a few counts. Its antigen is unidentified. Study outcomes and limitations: Beyond CMV serostatus, there was no information to go on about immune exposure.

Researchers ran the PCR with 60 Vbeta and 13 Jbeta primers. Per the original methods: Later reanalysis found about 78 million unique TCR beta chains, about 10 million of them shared. The assay was immunoSEQ multiplex PCR, and TCRdb's table has in-frame clones only and misses some. V and J calls and clone size are copied from that table; D and trimming were computed from the DNA. The sample has tens of thousands of clones; about three quarters are singletons. Sequencing input: PBMCs. This receptor was obtained from a man aged 45 to 65 in good health and CMV-seropositive. The V and J genes are TRBV29-1 and TRBJ2-2, with D possibly being TRBD2 (5 bases). CDR3 region: CSVDGVNTGELFF. The CDR3 DNA follows: TGCAGCGTTGACGGGGTCAACACCGGGGAGCTGTTTTTT.